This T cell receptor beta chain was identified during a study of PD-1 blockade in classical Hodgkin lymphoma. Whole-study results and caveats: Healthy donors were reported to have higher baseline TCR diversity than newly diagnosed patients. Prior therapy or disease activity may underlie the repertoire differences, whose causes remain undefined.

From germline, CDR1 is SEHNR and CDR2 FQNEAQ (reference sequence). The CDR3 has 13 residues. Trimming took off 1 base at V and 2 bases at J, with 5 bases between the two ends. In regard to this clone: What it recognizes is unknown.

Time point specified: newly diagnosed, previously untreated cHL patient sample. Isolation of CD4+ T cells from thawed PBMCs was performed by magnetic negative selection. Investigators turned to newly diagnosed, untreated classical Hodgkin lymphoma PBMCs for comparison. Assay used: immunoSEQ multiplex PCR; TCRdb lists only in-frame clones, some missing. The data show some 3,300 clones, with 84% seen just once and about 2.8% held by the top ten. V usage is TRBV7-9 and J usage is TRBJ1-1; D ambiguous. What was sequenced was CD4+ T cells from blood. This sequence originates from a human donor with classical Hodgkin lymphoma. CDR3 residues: CASSLEGNTEAFF. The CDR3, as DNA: TGTGCCAGCAGCTTAGAGGGTAACACTGAAGCTTTCTTT.